The source of this T cell receptor beta chain is a study of shared clonotypes between healthy human individuals. Replicate sorted-subset PCRs were loaded with around 210 ng DNA, tens of thousands of T cell genomes. TCRdb keeps only in-frame clones here, not all; method: immunoSEQ multiplex PCR. Seen here are nearly 2 million clones, approximately 94% observed once, and the top ten hold less than 1.5%. CD8 cells classed as naive were CD45RO-negative and positively selected for CCR7, excluding terminally differentiated effector memory CD45RA+ cells. About this clone: No antigen is known for it. Other DNA sequences in the same sample also yield this CDR3.

Study-wide results and caveats: Inspection by rarefaction showed sorted-subset sequencing to be incomplete despite large depth. Naive CD4 clonotypes overlapped across several donors at around 4.8%. Clonotype sharing among donors likely depends on sequencing depth.

The V end was cut by 0 bases, the J end by 4 bases, with 4 bases between. In germline, CDR1 is MGHRA, CDR2 YSYEKL. The CDR3 extends over 13 amino acids. The rearrangement joins TRBV4-1 to TRBJ1-5; D gene unclear. The receptor comes from a man between 18 and 29 years old in good health. Sample: naive CD8+ T cells sorted from blood. In DNA, the CDR3 is TGCGCCAGCAGCCAAGACGGGAATCAGCCCCAGCATTTT. Residues: CASSQDGNQPQHF.